Sequencing of this T cell receptor beta chain was carried out in a study of blood T cells in healthy people across ages. V dropped 5 bases and J dropped 4; count of bases not matched to a gene: 6. Germline V gives CDR1 MNHNY, CDR2 SVGAGI (reference sequence). This CDR3 contains 14 residues. Sample-barcoded 5' priming and a J-beta primer mix drove a second PCR of roughly 7 to 11 cycles. A template-switch adaptor containing 12 random nucleotides labeled each cDNA molecule. TCRdb itself ran the 5' RACE reads through MiXCR, one entry per CDR3 protein. The sample lists 720,000 or so distinct CDR3 sequences, 40% to 45% seen once, with about 30% in the top ten. Study-wide results and caveats: Diversity estimates from one million T cells were considered underestimates. Changes in expanded clonotypes were possibly confounded, as the CMV status of donors was unknown.

This clonotype has only a few counts. Its specificity is not known. A read error may explain this, as a much larger clone is one base away. The sequence derives from an elderly man in good health. V and J are TRBV6-6 and TRBJ2-3; 7 bases agree with TRBD1. Material: blood. Here the CDR3 reads CASSDGRGPDTQYF. CDR3 DNA: TGTGCCAGCAGTGACGGTAGGGGGCCAGATACGCAGTATTTT.